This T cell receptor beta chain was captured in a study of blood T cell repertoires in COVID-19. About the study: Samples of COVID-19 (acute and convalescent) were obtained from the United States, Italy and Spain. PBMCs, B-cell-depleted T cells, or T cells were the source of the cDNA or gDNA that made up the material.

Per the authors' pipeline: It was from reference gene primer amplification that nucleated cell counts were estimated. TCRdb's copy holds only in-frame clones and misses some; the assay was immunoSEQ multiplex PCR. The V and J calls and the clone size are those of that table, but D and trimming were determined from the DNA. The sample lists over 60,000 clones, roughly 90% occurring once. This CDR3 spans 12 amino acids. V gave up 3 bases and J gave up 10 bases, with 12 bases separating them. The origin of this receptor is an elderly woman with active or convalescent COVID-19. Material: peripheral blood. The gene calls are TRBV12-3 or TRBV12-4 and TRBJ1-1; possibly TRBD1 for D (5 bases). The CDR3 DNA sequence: TGTGCCAGCAGTTTCGGGGGGGAGGGAGCTTTCTTT. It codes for CASSFGGEGAFF.